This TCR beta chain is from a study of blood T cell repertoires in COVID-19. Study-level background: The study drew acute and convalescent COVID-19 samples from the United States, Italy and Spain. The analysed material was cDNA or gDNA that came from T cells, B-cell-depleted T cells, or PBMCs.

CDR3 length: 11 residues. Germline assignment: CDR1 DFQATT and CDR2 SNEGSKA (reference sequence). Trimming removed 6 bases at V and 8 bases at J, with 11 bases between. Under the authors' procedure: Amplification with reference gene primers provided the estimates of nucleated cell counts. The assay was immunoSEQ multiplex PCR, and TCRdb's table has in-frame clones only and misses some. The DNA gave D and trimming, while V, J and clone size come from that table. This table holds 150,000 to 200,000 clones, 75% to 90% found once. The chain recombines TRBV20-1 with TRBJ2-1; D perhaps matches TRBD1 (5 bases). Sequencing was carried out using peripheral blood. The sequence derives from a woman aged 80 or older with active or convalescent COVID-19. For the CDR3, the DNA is TGCAGTGCACTCAGGGAATATGAGCAGTTCTTC. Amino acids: CSALREYEQFF.